The 27 T cell receptor beta chains presented below share a single source sample, sequenced in a study of T cells in Graves' hyperthyroidism and ophthalmopathy. RNA transcripts served as the template for amplifying TCR beta CDR3 regions. The HTBI set primed first-round TCR CDR3 RT-PCR. TCRdb analysed the multiplex PCR reads with MiXCR anew, one entry per CDR3 protein. This table holds around 600,000 distinct CDR3 sequences, 14% found once. The sequenced sample was blood. These receptors all come from a woman aged 45-65 years with Graves' ophthalmopathy.

This clonotype was picked up many times. V is TRBV5-1 and J is TRBJ2-1; no reliable D call. CDR1 SGHRS and CDR2 YFSETQ come from the germline V gene. The V gene lost 1 base and the J gene lost 1 base, with 15 bases spanning the gap. The CDR3 is 17 residues long. CDR3 region: CASSLSSQIPSYNEQFF. In DNA, the CDR3 is TGCGCCAGCAGCTTGTCATCCCAGATACCATCCTACAATGAGCAGTTCTTC.

This clonotype was detected many times. J is TRBJ1-4 and V is TRBV7-6; D ambiguous. The V end was cut by 1 base, the J end by 0 bases, with 9 bases between. Germline CDR1 and CDR2: SGHVS and FNYEAQ. This CDR3 is 16 amino acids long. The CDR3 sequence: CASSLGAGATNEKLFF. The CDR3 nucleotides are TGTGCCAGCAGCTTAGGGGCAGGAGCAACTAATGAAAAACTGTTTTTT.

This clonotype came up many times. Sequence at one end of the junction differs from germline and may be a read error. CDR3 DNA: TGCGCCAGCAGTTTCCCTTACGAAGCGGGAAGCACAGATACGCAGTATTTT. Translation: CASSFPYEAGSTDTQYF. The chain employs TRBV28 and TRBJ2-3; 7 bases are a match to TRBD2. Germline assignment: CDR1 MDHEN and CDR2 SYDVKM. This CDR3 region has 17 residues.

At least ten counts were recorded for this clonotype. The chain employs TRBV28 and TRBJ2-7, with TRBD2 matching 7 bases. Trimming cost V 6 bases and J 5 bases; bases outside gene matches: 7. CDR3 size: 13 residues. CDR1 is MDHEN, CDR2 SYDVKM, per germline. CDR3 loop: CASRGGSLHEQYF. The CDR3 DNA reads TGTGCCAGCAGGGGGGGGAGTTTGCACGAGCAGTACTTC.

The chain recombines TRBV19 with TRBJ2-3; no definite D call. V was pared by 2 bases and J by 1 base, with 10 bases between. The CDR3 is made up of 15 amino acids. The germline CDR1 and CDR2 sequences are LNHDA and SQIVND (reference sequence). The CDR3 sequence: CASSITPTGTDTQYF. The CDR3, as DNA: TGTGCCAGTAGTATAACCCCCACGGGCACAGATACGCAGTATTTT.

The table lists this clonotype with many counts. The chain has TRBV5-1 and TRBJ1-1; perhaps TRBD1 as D (5 bases). The CDR3 runs 15 residues. V was cut by 1 base and J by 2 bases, with 12 bases left in between. Germline values: CDR1 SGHRS, CDR2 YFSETQ. The CDR3 region is CASSLRADRNTEAFF. CDR3 bases: TGCGCCAGCAGCTTGAGGGCCGACAGAAACACTGAAGCTTTCTTT. Full variable domain (remainder filled in from reference TRBV5-1 and TRBJ1-1): KAGVTQTPRYLIKTRGQQVTLSCSPISGHRSVSWYQQTPGQGLQFLFEYFSETQRNKGNFPGRFSGRQFSNSRSEMNVSTLELGDSALYLCASSLRADRNTEAFFGQGTRLTVV.

The chain recombines TRBV10-3 with TRBJ1-1; maybe TRBD1 (5 bases). This CDR3 is 14 amino acids long. CDR1 and CDR2 from the germline V gene are ENHRY and SYGVKD. Trimming took off 2 bases at V and 1 base at J, with 8 bases between the two ends. The CDR3 DNA reads as TGTGCCATCAGTGAGATCAGGGCGAACACTGAAGCTTTCTTT. Protein: CAISEIRANTEAFF.

This clonotype was seen only a few times. This rearrangement joins TRBV7-2 to TRBJ2-7; a weak D match, TRBD1 (6 bases). Germline V gene data show CDR1 as SGHTA and CDR2 as FQGNSA. The ends were cut back, 8 bases at V and 3 bases at J, with 14 bases in the middle. CDR3 length: 13 residues. The CDR3 DNA follows: TGTGCCAGCCAAGGGACACTTAACTACGAGCAGTACTTC. It translates to CASQGTLNYEQYF.

The chain joins TRBV6-2 or TRBV6-3 to TRBJ2-7; 9 nucleotides match TRBD2. Germline trimming cut 7 bases from V and 3 bases from J; bases unmatched to any gene: 4. Per germline, CDR1 MNHEY and CDR2 SVGEGT. The CDR3 contains 13 residues. CDR3 protein: CASTLAGDYEQYF. The DNA of the CDR3 is TGTGCCAGCACCTTAGCGGGGGACTACGAGCAGTACTTC.

The chain recombines TRBV27 with TRBJ2-2, with 7 bases lining up with TRBD2. This CDR3 is 15 amino acids long. Germline V CDR1 and CDR2: MNHEY, SMNVEV (reference sequence). V was clipped by 0 bases and J by 7 bases; unmatched bases: 5. The CDR3 spells CASSLSWGGSGELFF. DNA of the CDR3: TGTGCCAGCAGTTTATCGTGGGGGGGGAGCGGGGAGCTGTTTTTT.

CDR3 bases: TGTGCCAGCAGCGCCGCGACCCCTGGGTACAATGAGCAGTTCTTC. Translated: CASSAATPGYNEQFF. This sequence joins TRBV6-1 and TRBJ2-1, with D uncertain. Germline V lookup: CDR1 MNHNS, CDR2 SASEGT. The CDR3 covers 15 residues. The V end lost 6 bases, the J end lost 4 bases, and 16 bases lay between the germline ends.

V gene TRBV24-1 combines with J gene TRBJ1-5; 9 nucleotides line up with TRBD1. Losses at the gene ends were 9 bases for V and 7 bases for J; bases not matched to a gene: 3. CDR1 is KGHDR and CDR2 is SFDVKD in the germline V gene. The length of the CDR3 is 12 residues. CDR3 sequence: CATGDRDQPQHF. In DNA, the CDR3 is TGTGCCACCGGGGACAGGGACCAGCCCCAGCATTTT.

This clonotype was seen many times. The rearrangement uses TRBV28 and TRBJ1-2, with 9 bases lining up with TRBD1. This CDR3 has 15 amino acids. The J segment lost 4 bases and the V segment lost 3 bases, leaving 6 bases of the junction unmatched. Germline lookup yields CDR1 MDHEN and CDR2 SYDVKM. CDR3 DNA sequence: TGTGCCAGCAGTTTGGGCACAGGGGGCTTCTATGGCTACACCTTC. Its protein is CASSLGTGGFYGYTF.

This clonotype appeared many times. This sequence joins TRBV28 and TRBJ2-3, with 14 positions matching TRBD2. The CDR3 is made up of 17 amino acids. After removal of 3 bases from V and 4 bases from J, the junction contained 6 bases not matched to a gene. CDR1 MDHEN and CDR2 SYDVKM come from the germline V gene. In DNA form, the CDR3 reads TGTGCCAGCAGTTTCGTTGAGACTAGCGGGAGGGCAGATACGCAGTATTTT. This encodes CASSFVETSGRADTQYF. The whole variable domain, filled in from reference TRBV28 and TRBJ2-3, reads DVKVTQSSRYLVKRTGEKVFLECVQDMDHENMFWYRQDPGLGLRLIYFSYDVKMKEKGDIPEGYSVSREKKERFSLILESASTNQTSMYLCASSFVETSGRADTQYFGPGTRLTVL.

The chain uses TRBV19 and TRBJ2-7, with D possibly TRBD1 on 6 matching bases. CDR3 length: 14 amino acids. The germline V gene encodes CDR1 LNHDA and CDR2 SQIVND (reference sequence). V was trimmed by 1 base and J by 6 bases, leaving 13 bases between them. CDR3 protein: CASSIGTVFAEQYF. Here the CDR3 DNA reads TGTGCCAGTAGTATAGGGACAGTCTTCGCCGAGCAGTACTTC.

This chain links TRBV3-1 with TRBJ2-7, with D possibly TRBD2 on 6 matching bases. V dropped 7 bases and J dropped 2 bases, with 15 bases sitting between them. Per germline, CDR1 LGHDT and CDR2 YNNKEL (reference sequence). The CDR3 loop spans 14 amino acids. The DNA for the CDR3 is TGTGCCAGCACCACGAGGGCGGGAACCTACGAGCAGTACTTC. This encodes CASTTRAGTYEQYF.

Notes on this clonotype: Sequence at one end of the junction differs from germline and may be a read error. The chain employs TRBV12-3 or TRBV12-4 and TRBJ1-1; D gene unclear. This CDR3 is built from 13 residues. CDR3 sequence (DNA): TGTGCCAGCAGTGAGACGACACGCACTGAAGTTTTCTTT. Translation gives CASSETTRTEVFF.

This clonotype appeared many times. The chain employs TRBV28 and TRBJ2-3; 11 bases are a match to TRBD2. The CDR3 covers 15 residues. Trimming cost V 5 bases and J 6 bases; bases outside gene matches: 7. Germline V gene data show CDR1 as MDHEN and CDR2 as SYDVKM. The CDR3 loop reads CASSPTSGRGDTQYF. CDR3 nucleotide sequence: TGTGCCAGCAGTCCTACTAGCGGGAGAGGTGATACGCAGTATTTT.

The CDR3 here is CASSLGLSTGELFF. The CDR3 DNA follows: TGCGCCAGCAGCTTGGGACTTTCCACCGGGGAGCTGTTTTTT. The chain has TRBV5-1 and TRBJ2-2; D remains unclear. In germline, CDR1 is SGHRS, CDR2 YFSETQ. The V gene lost 0 bases and the J gene lost 4 bases, with 7 bases spanning the gap. The length of the CDR3 is 14 residues.

This clonotype was detected many times. The chain recombines TRBV10-3 with TRBJ1-1; a possible D gene is TRBD1 (5 bases). V lost 4 bases and J lost 1, with 25 bases in between. The CDR3 sequence is 19 residues long. Germline CDR1 and CDR2: ENHRY and SYGVKD. The CDR3 DNA reads TGTGCCATCAGTGCCGCCCGTGGGCAGGGTACGGGTCGGAACACTGAAGCTTTCTTT. Translating gives CAISAARGQGTGRNTEAFF.

The V and J genes are TRBV10-3 and TRBJ1-5, with 9 positions matching TRBD1. Germline V gene data show CDR1 as ENHRY and CDR2 as SYGVKD. Losses at the gene ends were 6 bases for V and 2 bases for J; bases not matched to a gene: 11. CDR3 length equals 17 residues. The CDR3 is CAIRAGTGLQGNQPQHF. The CDR3 DNA sequence: TGTGCCATCAGAGCCGGGACAGGGTTGCAAGGCAATCAGCCCCAGCATTTT.

This clonotype showed up just a few times. The genes are TRBV2 and TRBJ2-1, with 7 bases aligning to TRBD2. V was clipped by 6 bases and J by 4 bases; unmatched bases: 6. Germline assignment: CDR1 SNHLY and CDR2 FYNNEI. The CDR3 totals 14 residues. The CDR3 loop is CASRAAGLYNEQFF. CDR3 DNA sequence: TGTGCCAGCAGGGCAGCGGGACTATACAATGAGCAGTTCTTC. Looking up the rest from reference TRBV2 and TRBJ2-1 gives the full variable domain: EPEVTQTPSHQVTQMGQEVILRCVPISNHLYFYWYRQILGQKVEFLVSFYNNEISEKSEIFDDQFSVERPDGSNFTLKIRSTKLEDSAMYFCASRAAGLYNEQFFGPGTRLTVL.

This clonotype has at least ten counts. This chain joins TRBV18 and TRBJ1-5; a possible D gene is TRBD1 (5 bases). CDR3 length: 17 amino acids. Per the germline V gene, CDR1 is KGHSH and CDR2 is LQKENI. V gave up 2 bases and J gave up 7 bases, with 21 bases separating them. The CDR3 bases are TGTGCCAGCTCACCAGGGGCCCGGGCCAGAGGGGACCAGCCCCAGCATTTT. It encodes CASSPGARARGDQPQHF.

This clonotype has only a few counts. This chain uses TRBV5-4 with TRBJ2-5; possible D gene TRBD2, 6 bases. CDR1 SGHNT and CDR2 YYREEE come from the germline V gene (reference sequence). The CDR3 length is 14 residues. The germline V and J ends were trimmed by 1 base and 3 bases, with 10 bases remaining between them. CDR3 region: CASSLTQREETQYF. CDR3 bases: TGTGCCAGCAGCTTGACCCAGCGGGAAGAGACCCAGTACTTC.

This clonotype was found many times. The chain couples TRBV28 to TRBJ2-5; 7 bases fit TRBD1. Germline loops: CDR1 MDHEN, CDR2 SYDVKM. This CDR3 comprises 15 residues. V shed 3 bases, J shed 2 bases, and the junction held 6 bases outside the gene matches. Here the CDR3 DNA reads TGTGCCAGCAGTTTTCCCGGACAGGTGCAAGAGACCCAGTACTTC. Translated: CASSFPGQVQETQYF.

The chain joins TRBV28 to TRBJ1-5, with D perhaps matching TRBD1 (6 bases). The germline V and J ends were trimmed by 6 bases and 7 bases, with 22 bases remaining between them. The germline V gene encodes CDR1 MDHEN and CDR2 SYDVKM. The CDR3 is 16 residues long. CDR3 protein: CASSPGAGGLGQPQHF. CDR3 bases: TGTGCCAGCAGCCCCGGAGCGGGGGGCTTAGGACAGCCCCAGCATTTT. Variable domain in full (rest from reference TRBV28 and TRBJ1-5): DVKVTQSSRYLVKRTGEKVFLECVQDMDHENMFWYRQDPGLGLRLIYFSYDVKMKEKGDIPEGYSVSREKKERFSLILESASTNQTSMYLCASSPGAGGLGQPQHFGDGTRLSIL.

This clonotype was counted a few times. The V call is TRBV5-1, the J call TRBJ1-6; D ambiguous. This CDR3 has 15 amino acids. V was pared by 4 bases and J by 5 bases, with 13 bases between. Germline V gene sequence: CDR1 SGHRS, CDR2 YFSETQ. This CDR3 reads CASSPPDGNNSPLHF. CDR3 DNA sequence: TGCGCCAGCAGCCCCCCTGACGGAAATAATTCACCCCTCCACTTT.